This T cell receptor (beta chain) is drawn from a study of Graves' ophthalmopathy and Graves' hyperthyroidism. This clonotype was recorded at least ten times. V shed 5 bases and J 8 bases; nucleotides not matched to a gene: 12. The germline V gene encodes CDR1 MNHEY and CDR2 SMNVEV (reference sequence). The CDR3 has 15 residues. Amplification targeted the TCR beta CDR3 regions, with RNA transcripts as the source material. First-round RT-PCR employed HTBI primers, with a second-round multiplex PCR after it. TCRdb re-derived calls from the multiplex PCR reads in MiXCR, one entry per CDR3 protein. Among 600,000 to 650,000 distinct CDR3 sequences, over 20% were seen once, and the ten largest hold around 6.5%.

This rearrangement joins TRBV27 to TRBJ1-2; 9 bases are a match to TRBD1. Input material: peripheral blood. The TCR sequence derives from a woman in her late teens or twenties with stable Graves' hyperthyroidism. Some clones in this sample may be carry-over from other donors' samples. The CDR3 region is CASSPSWDRDWGYTF. The CDR3 region has the DNA TGTGCCAGCAGTCCCTCTTGGGACAGGGATTGGGGCTACACCTTC.